The text below deals with one TCR beta chain. Antigen unknown. The entry originates in a study of PD-L1 blockade in urothelial cancer. Study-wide background: Patients took up atezolizumab in 2014 at 1,200 mg intravenously every 3 weeks. Each patient had 0 to 3 earlier chemotherapy regimens. Median blood clonality was approximately 0.08, with 75,000 to 100,000 unique TCRs. General study findings and limits: Expansion of tumor-associated blood clones at 3 weeks was greater in durable-benefit patients.

The CDR3 consists of 16 residues. Per the germline V gene, CDR1 is GTSNPN and CDR2 is SVGIG (reference sequence). Deletions cut 2 bases from V and 0 bases from J, with 13 bases between. The method was immunoSEQ multiplex PCR; TCRdb's version includes in-frame clones alone and lacks a portion of them. Counted here are 35,000 to 40,000 clones, around 90% occurring once; the ten biggest clones make up around 8.3%. The chain joins TRBV30 to TRBJ1-4, with D possibly TRBD1 on 5 matching bases. This sequence was found in a man between 65 and 80 years old with urothelial cancer. Sequenced material: PBMCs, taken around atezolizumab (anti-PD-L1) treatment. The CDR3 here is CAWSPGAAATNEKLFF. DNA of the CDR3: TGTGCCTGGAGTCCTGGGGCGGCAGCAACTAATGAAAAACTGTTTTTT.